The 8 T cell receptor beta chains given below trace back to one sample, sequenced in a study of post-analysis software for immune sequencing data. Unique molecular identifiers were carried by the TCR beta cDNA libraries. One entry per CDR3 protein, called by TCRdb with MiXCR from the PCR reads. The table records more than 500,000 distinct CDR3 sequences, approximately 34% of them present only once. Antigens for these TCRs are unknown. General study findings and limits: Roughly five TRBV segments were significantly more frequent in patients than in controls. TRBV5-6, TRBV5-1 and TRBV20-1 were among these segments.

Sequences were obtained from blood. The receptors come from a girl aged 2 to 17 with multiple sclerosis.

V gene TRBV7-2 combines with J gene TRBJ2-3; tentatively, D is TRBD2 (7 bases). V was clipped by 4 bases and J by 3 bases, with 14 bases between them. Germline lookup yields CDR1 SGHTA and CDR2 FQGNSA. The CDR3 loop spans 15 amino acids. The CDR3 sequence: CASSSHREGTDTQYF. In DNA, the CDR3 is TGTGCCAGCAGCTCCCACAGGGAGGGGACAGATACGCAGTATTTT. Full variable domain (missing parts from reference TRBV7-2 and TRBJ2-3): GAGVSQSPSNKVTEKGKDVELRCDPISGHTALYWYRQSLGQGLEFLIYFQGNSAPDKSGLPSDRFSAERTGGSVSTLTIQRTQQEDSAVYLCASSSHREGTDTQYFGPGTRLTVL.

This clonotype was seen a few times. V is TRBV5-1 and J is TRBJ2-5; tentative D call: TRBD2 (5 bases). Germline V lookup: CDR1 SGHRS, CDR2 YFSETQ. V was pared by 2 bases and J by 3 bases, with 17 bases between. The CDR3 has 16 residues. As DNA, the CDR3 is TGCGCCAGCAGCTTAGGCAAACCGGACGGGAAAGAGACCCAGTACTTC. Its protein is CASSLGKPDGKETQYF.

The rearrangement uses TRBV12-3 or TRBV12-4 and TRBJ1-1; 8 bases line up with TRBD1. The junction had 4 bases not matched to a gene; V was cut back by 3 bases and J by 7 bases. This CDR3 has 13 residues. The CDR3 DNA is TGTGCCAGCAGTTTGAGCGACAGGGGTGAAGCTTTCTTT. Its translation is CASSLSDRGEAFF.

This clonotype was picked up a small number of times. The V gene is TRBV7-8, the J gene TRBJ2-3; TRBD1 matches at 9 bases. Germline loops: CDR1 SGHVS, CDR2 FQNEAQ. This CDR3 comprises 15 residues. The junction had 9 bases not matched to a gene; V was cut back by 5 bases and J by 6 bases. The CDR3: CASSPGQGSRDTQYF. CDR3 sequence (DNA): TGTGCCAGCAGCCCGGGACAGGGCAGTCGCGATACGCAGTATTTT.

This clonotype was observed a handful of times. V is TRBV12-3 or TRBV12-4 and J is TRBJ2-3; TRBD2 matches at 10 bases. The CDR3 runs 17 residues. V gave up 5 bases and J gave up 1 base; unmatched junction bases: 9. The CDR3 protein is CASSTPKGLAGTDTQYF. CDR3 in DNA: TGTGCCAGCAGTACACCCAAAGGACTAGCGGGCACAGATACGCAGTATTTT.

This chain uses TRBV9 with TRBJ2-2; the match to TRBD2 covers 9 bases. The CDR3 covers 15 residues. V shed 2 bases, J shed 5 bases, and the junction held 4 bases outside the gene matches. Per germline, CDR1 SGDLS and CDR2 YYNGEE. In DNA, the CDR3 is TGTGCCAGCAGCGTGGCGGGGGGGCCTACCGGGGAGCTGTTTTTT. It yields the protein CASSVAGGPTGELFF.

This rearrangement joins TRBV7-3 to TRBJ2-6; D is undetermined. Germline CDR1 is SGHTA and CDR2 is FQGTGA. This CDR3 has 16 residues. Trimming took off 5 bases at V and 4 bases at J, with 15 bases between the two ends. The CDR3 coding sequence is TGTGCCAGCAGCCCCCTCGACAAGCCCGGGGCCAACGTCCTGACTTTC. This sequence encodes CASSPLDKPGANVLTF.

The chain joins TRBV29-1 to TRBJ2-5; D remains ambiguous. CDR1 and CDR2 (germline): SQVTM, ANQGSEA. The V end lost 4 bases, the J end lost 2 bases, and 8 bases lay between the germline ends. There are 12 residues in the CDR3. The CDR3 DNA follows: TGCAGCGTTGCGGTAGATCAAGAGACCCAGTACTTC. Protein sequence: CSVAVDQETQYF.